These 18 T cell receptor beta chains were sequenced from one sample in a study of graft-versus-host responses after intestinal transplantation. No antigens are known for them. This table comes from immunoSEQ multiplex PCR, and its TCRdb copy is limited to in-frame clones, with some not included. There are 85,000 to 100,000 clones in the sample; roughly nine tenths occur only once, and roughly 0.17% lies in the top ten. Here the sequenced sample was unstimulated CD4+ T cells sorted from spleen or lymph node cells, taken before intestinal transplant. These TCRs come from a human donor who received an intestinal transplant.

This chain uses TRBV9 with TRBJ2-3, with unresolved D. Trimming took 6 bases from V and 0 from J, leaving 11 bases between them. This CDR3 is built from 14 residues. CDR1 is SGDLS and CDR2 is YYNGEE in the germline V gene. This CDR3 reads CASNRLTSTDTQYF. In nucleotides, the CDR3 is TGTGCCAGCAACCGGCTGACTAGCACAGATACGCAGTATTTT.

The V call is TRBV20-1, the J call TRBJ2-3; no clear D. The CDR3 runs 11 residues. V lost 6 bases, J lost 3 bases, and 7 bases lay in between. Germline values: CDR1 DFQATT, CDR2 SNEGSKA (reference sequence). CDR3 coding DNA: TGCAGTGCAACTGAAACAGATACGCAGTATTTT. It yields the protein CSATETDTQYF.

This sequence joins TRBV7-6 and TRBJ1-1, with D possibly TRBD1 on 5 matching bases. In germline, CDR1 is SGHVS, CDR2 FNYEAQ. The CDR3 runs to 15 residues. Trimming left V 4 bases short and J 5 bases short, with 17 bases between. CDR3 DNA: TGTGCCAGCAGCTCCACGGCAGGGAGGGGAACTGAAGCTTTCTTT. This codes for CASSSTAGRGTEAFF.

This clone showed up just a few times. The chain couples TRBV18 to TRBJ2-7; D might be TRBD2 (6 bases). The CDR3 loop spans 14 amino acids. Germline CDR1 and CDR2: KGHSH and LQKENI. V was cut by 2 bases and J by 0 bases, with 8 bases left in between. Written as DNA, the CDR3 is TGTGCCAGCTCACCAGGAGGGTACTCCTACGAGCAGTACTTC. Its translation is CASSPGGYSYEQYF. The variable domain in full, with the rest retrieved from reference TRBV18 and TRBJ2-7, is NAGVMQNPRHLVRRRGQEARLRCSPMKGHSHVYWYRQLPEEGLKFMVYLQKENIIDESGMPKERFSAEFPKEGPSILRIQQVVRGDSAAYFCASSPGGYSYEQYFGPGTRLTVT.

V and J are TRBV4-3 and TRBJ1-4; the D gene is possibly TRBD1 (6 bases). CDR3 length equals 14 residues. The V and J ends lost 4 bases and 4 bases respectively, with 10 bases between them. Germline loops: CDR1 LGHNA, CDR2 YSLEER. CDR3 sequence: CASSRGRGNEKLFF. The CDR3 nucleotides are TGCGCCAGCAGCCGGGGCAGGGGTAATGAAAAACTGTTTTTT.

The J gene is TRBJ2-1, the V gene TRBV7-9; D may be TRBD2 (6 bases). Trimming left V 5 bases short and J 6 bases short, with 17 bases between. Germline CDR1 and CDR2: SEHNR and FQNEAQ (reference sequence). The CDR3 has 15 amino acids. Written as DNA, the CDR3 is TGTGCCAGCAGCCCGTCGGGGGACTTTCCCAATGAGCAGTTCTTC. Its translation is CASSPSGDFPNEQFF.

This chain links TRBV6-5 with TRBJ1-4, with D perhaps matching TRBD1 (6 bases). The germline V and J ends were trimmed by 2 bases and 8 bases, with 12 bases remaining between them. Germline CDR1 and CDR2: MNHEY and SVGAGI. The CDR3 covers 14 residues. The CDR3 sequence: CASSYEQGSEKLFF. The CDR3, as DNA: TGTGCCAGCAGTTACGAACAGGGATCCGAAAAACTGTTTTTT.

This sequence joins TRBV9 and TRBJ2-7; 10 nucleotides line up with TRBD1. Germline V CDR1 and CDR2: SGDLS, YYNGEE. The CDR3 covers 14 residues. The J segment lost 5 bases and the V segment lost 0 bases, leaving 2 bases of the junction unmatched. CDR3 sequence (DNA): TGTGCCAGCAGCGTAGGGGACAGGGGTCACGAGCAGTACTTC. It yields the protein CASSVGDRGHEQYF.

V usage is TRBV5-5 and J usage is TRBJ1-1, with D possibly TRBD1 on 5 matching bases. In germline, CDR1 is SGHKS, CDR2 YYEKEE (reference sequence). The CDR3 has 14 residues. V lost 1 base and J lost 1, with 8 bases in between. The CDR3, as DNA: TGTGCCAGCAGCTTGACAGGACAGAACACTGAAGCTTTCTTT. Translation: CASSLTGQNTEAFF.

This chain connects TRBV7-9 to TRBJ1-4; TRBD1 aligns across 7 bases. Germline lookup yields CDR1 SEHNR and CDR2 FQNEAQ (reference sequence). V dropped 5 bases and J dropped 4; count of bases not matched to a gene: 7. This CDR3 is 15 amino acids long. The CDR3 DNA reads as TGTGCCAGCAGCCCGCGGACAGGAGATAATGAAAAACTGTTTTTT. Translated, it gives CASSPRTGDNEKLFF.

The gene calls are TRBV6-5 and TRBJ2-1, with TRBD1 identical over 8 bases. V lost 8 bases, J lost 0 bases, and 6 bases stayed unmatched. Germline V gene data show CDR1 as MNHEY and CDR2 as SVGAGI. The CDR3 is 15 amino acids. This CDR3 is CASRGGTGSYNEQFF. In DNA form, the CDR3 reads TGTGCCAGCCGAGGCGGGACAGGCTCCTACAATGAGCAGTTCTTC.

The gene calls are TRBV18 and TRBJ2-7; TRBD2 might be the D (6 bases). Trimming shortened V by 3 bases and J by 6 bases, and 15 bases separated the two germline ends. The germline gives CDR1 KGHSH, CDR2 LQKENI. This CDR3 contains 14 residues. CDR3 nucleotides: TGTGCCAGCTCACCCCGGGACTTCCCTACCGAGCAGTACTTC. Its protein is CASSPRDFPTEQYF.

Comments on this clone: One junction end does not reproduce the germline sequence, and a read error may be involved. Other DNA sequences from this sample encode an identical CDR3 as well. In nucleotides, the CDR3 is TGTGCCAGTAGCTTAGGGGTGTCCTACAATGAGCAGTTCTTC. It codes for CASSLGVSYNEQFF. This rearrangement joins TRBV5-5 to TRBJ2-1, with D possibly matching TRBD1 (5 bases). In germline, CDR1 is SGHKS, CDR2 YYEKEE (reference sequence). The CDR3 length is 14 residues.

This chain joins TRBV7-2 and TRBJ2-1; the D gene is possibly TRBD2 (5 bases). Per the germline V gene, CDR1 is SGHTA and CDR2 is FQGNSA. Deletions cut 6 bases from V and 1 base from J, with 13 bases between. The CDR3 length is 15 residues. This CDR3 is CASSRGLLSYNEQFF. The CDR3 DNA sequence: TGTGCCAGCAGTAGAGGACTCCTGTCCTACAATGAGCAGTTCTTC.

The rearrangement joins TRBV15 to TRBJ2-1; TRBD2 aligns across 12 bases. J gave up 7 bases and V 2 bases, and 6 bases lay outside the gene matches. This CDR3 has 16 amino acids. Germline-derived CDR1 and CDR2 are LNHNV and YYDKDF (reference sequence). CDR3 amino acids: CATSRLAGGRANEQFF. DNA for the CDR3: TGTGCCACCAGCAGACTAGCGGGGGGGCGGGCGAATGAGCAGTTCTTC.

The chain combines TRBV5-1 with TRBJ2-7; TRBD2 agrees at 14 bases. CDR1 and CDR2 (germline): SGHRS, YFSETQ. V dropped 1 base and J dropped 0; count of bases not matched to a gene: 12. The CDR3 length is 20 residues. The CDR3 bases are TGCGCCAGCAGCTTGAATCCACCGGGACTAGCGGGGGTACTCTCCTACGAGCAGTACTTC. This encodes CASSLNPPGLAGVLSYEQYF.

The V and J genes are TRBV19 and TRBJ1-2; 7 bases agree with TRBD1. V was clipped by 5 bases and J by 6 bases; unmatched bases: 6. The CDR3 contains 13 residues. Looked up from germline, CDR1 is LNHDA and CDR2 is SQIVND (reference sequence). The CDR3 reads CASSLRGRDGYTF. The CDR3 region has the DNA TGTGCCAGTAGTTTAAGGGGGCGGGATGGCTACACCTTC.

The chain uses TRBV11-2 and TRBJ2-3; TRBD2 agrees at 11 bases. V lost 4 bases to trimming and J lost 2 bases; unmatched junction nucleotides: 5. The CDR3 totals 16 residues. Germline loops: CDR1 SGHAT, CDR2 FQNNGV. Written as DNA, the CDR3 is TGTGCCAGCAGCTCTACTAGCGGGGGACCCACAGATACGCAGTATTTT. Translation: CASSSTSGGPTDTQYF.